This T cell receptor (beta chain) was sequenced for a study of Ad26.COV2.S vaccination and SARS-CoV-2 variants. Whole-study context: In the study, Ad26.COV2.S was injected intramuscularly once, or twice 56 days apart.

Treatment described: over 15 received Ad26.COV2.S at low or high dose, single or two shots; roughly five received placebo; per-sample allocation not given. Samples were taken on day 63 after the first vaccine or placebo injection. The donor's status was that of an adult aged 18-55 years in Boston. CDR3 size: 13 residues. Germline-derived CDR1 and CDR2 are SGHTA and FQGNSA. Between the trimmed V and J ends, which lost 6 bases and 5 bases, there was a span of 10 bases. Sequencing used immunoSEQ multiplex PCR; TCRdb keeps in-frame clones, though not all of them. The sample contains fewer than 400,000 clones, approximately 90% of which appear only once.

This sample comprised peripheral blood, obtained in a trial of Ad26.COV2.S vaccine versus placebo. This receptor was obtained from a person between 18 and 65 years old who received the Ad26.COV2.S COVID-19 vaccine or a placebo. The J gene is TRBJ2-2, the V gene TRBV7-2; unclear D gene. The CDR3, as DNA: TGTGCCAGCAGATTCAAATCAACCGGGGAGCTGTTTTTT. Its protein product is CASRFKSTGELFF.